A selection of T cell receptor beta chains follows, all from one sample in a study of shared clonotypes between healthy human individuals. The data were produced by immunoSEQ multiplex PCR, yet TCRdb's version contains in-frame clones alone and is incomplete. The repertoire has millions of clones, about 95% of them found once; the top ten carry about 1.1%. Material: naive CD8+ T cells sorted from blood. The receptors come from a man aged 18 to 35 in good health. CDR3s include the opening cysteine and the closing phenylalanine or tryptophan. The D gene is left open where the match is weak. Rows may omit the clone size; those that give it use once, few, many or a size class.

>-|TRBV12-2|TRBJ1-1|-
TGTGCAAGTCGCTTAATTTATACCTCCGAGAACACTGAAGCTTTCTTT
CASRLIYTSENTEAFF
>-|TRBV7-9|TRBJ1-6|-
TGTGCCAGCAGCCCCACAGATTACACGCCTTCACCCCTCCACTTT
CASSPTDYTPSPLHF
>-|TRBV27|TRBJ2-7|-
TGTGCCAGCAGTTTCTCCTGGGGAAGCTCCTACGAGCAGTACTTC
CASSFSWGSSYEQYF
>-|TRBV29-1|TRBJ1-3|-
TGCAGCGCAAACGCGGCCGGAAACACCATATATTTT
CSANAAGNTIYF
>-|TRBV5-5|TRBJ1-6|-
TGTGCCAGCAGCCTCGGGGAATACTCCTATAATTCACCCCTCCACTTT
CASSLGEYSYNSPLHF
>-|TRBV19|TRBJ1-5|TRBD1
TGTGCCAGTATGGGTGACAGGGAACTTCAGCCCCAGCATTTT
CASMGDRELQPQHF
>few|TRBV6-6|TRBJ1-1|TRBD1
TGTGCCAGCAGTTACGGACAGGGGAACACTGAAGCTTTCTTT
CASSYGQGNTEAFF
>-|TRBV2|TRBJ2-7|TRBD1
TGTGCCAGCAGTGGGGACAGGGGGTTCTACGAGCAGTACTTC
CASSGDRGFYEQYF
>-|TRBV5-8|TRBJ2-5|TRBD2
TGTGCCAGCAGCGACCGACTAGCGGGGCTAATGTGGGAGACCCAGTACTTC
CASSDRLAGLMWETQYF
>-|TRBV2|TRBJ2-5|TRBD2
TGTGCCAGCGAGCCGGCCCTAGCGGGAGAAGAGACCCAGTACTTC
CASEPALAGEETQYF
>-|TRBV7-2|TRBJ1-2|-
TGTGCCAGCAGTTCAGGGGACTATGGCTACACCTTC
CASSSGDYGYTF
>-|TRBV6-4|TRBJ2-7|TRBD1
TGTGCCAGCCCCCGTGGGGGACAGGGGTGCGAGCAGTACTTC
CASPRGGQGCEQYF
>-|TRBV6-6|TRBJ2-3|-
TGTGCCAGCACCCTCCTGGCAGGTAGCACAGATACGCAGTATTTT
CASTLLAGSTDTQYF
>-|TRBV28|TRBJ2-3|TRBD1
TGTGCCAGCAGTTTATTGAGGGACAGAATCGGGGATACGCAGTATTTT
CASSLLRDRIGDTQYF
>-|TRBV4-1|TRBJ1-1|-
TGCGCCAGCAGCCAAGACAGGGGCGAGGGCACTGAAGCTTTCTTT
CASSQDRGEGTEAFF
>-|TRBV11-2|TRBJ2-7|TRBD1
TGTGCCAGCAGCCAAGTGGGACAGGGCCCTGGGGAGCAGTACTTC
CASSQVGQGPGEQYF